The T cell receptor (beta chain) under discussion was sequenced for a study of response to subunit inactivated influenza vaccine. Whole-study findings and limits: The authors offered the suggestion that each seasonal influenza vaccination recruits few new T cells.

A word on this clonotype: Its antigen is unidentified.

TCRdb re-called the RT-PCR reads through MiXCR, storing one row per CDR3 protein. The sample lists around 520,000 distinct CDR3 sequences, approximately 24% occurring once. Germline CDR1 MNHEY, CDR2 SVGEGT. This CDR3 has 16 residues. The junction had 7 bases not matched to a gene; V was cut back by 0 bases and J by 2 bases. This chain connects TRBV6-2 or TRBV6-3 to TRBJ2-7, with 7 bases aligning to TRBD1. This sequence was found in a man aged 45-65 years who received an inactivated influenza vaccine. The sequencing here drew on CD4+ T cells sorted from PBMCs, taken roughly 5 days after vaccination. CDR3 nucleotide sequence: TGTGCCAGCAGTTACTCCGGACAGGCCAACACCTACGAGCAGTACTTC. Protein product: CASSYSGQANTYEQYF.